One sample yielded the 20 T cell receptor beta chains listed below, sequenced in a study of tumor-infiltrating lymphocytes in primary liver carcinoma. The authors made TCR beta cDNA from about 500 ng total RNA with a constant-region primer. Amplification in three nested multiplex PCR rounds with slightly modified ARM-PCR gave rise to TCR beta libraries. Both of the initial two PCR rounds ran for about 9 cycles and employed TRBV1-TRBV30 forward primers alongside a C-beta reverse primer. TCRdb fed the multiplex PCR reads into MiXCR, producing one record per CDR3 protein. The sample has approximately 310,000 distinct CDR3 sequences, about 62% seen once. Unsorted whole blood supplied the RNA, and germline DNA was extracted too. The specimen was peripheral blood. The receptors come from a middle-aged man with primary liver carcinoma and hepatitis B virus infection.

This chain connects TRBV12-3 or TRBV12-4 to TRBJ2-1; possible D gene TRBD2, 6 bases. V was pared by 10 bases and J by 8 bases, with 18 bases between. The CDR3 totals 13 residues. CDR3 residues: CANRLEGVDEQFF. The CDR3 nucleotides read TGTGCCAACAGACTAGAGGGCGTCGATGAGCAGTTCTTC.

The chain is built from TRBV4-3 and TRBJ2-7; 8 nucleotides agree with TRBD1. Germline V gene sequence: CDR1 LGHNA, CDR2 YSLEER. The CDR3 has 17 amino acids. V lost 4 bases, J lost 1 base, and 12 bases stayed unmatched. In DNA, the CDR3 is TGCGCCAGCAGCCTCTCACTCCGGGGACAGGATTCCTACGAGCAGTACTTC. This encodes CASSLSLRGQDSYEQYF.

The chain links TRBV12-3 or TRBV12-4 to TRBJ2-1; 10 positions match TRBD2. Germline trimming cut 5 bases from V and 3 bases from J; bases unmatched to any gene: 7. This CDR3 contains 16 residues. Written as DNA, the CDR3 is TGTGCCAGCAGTCCCTCTAGCGGGAGTCTCTACAATGAGCAGTTCTTC. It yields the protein CASSPSSGSLYNEQFF.

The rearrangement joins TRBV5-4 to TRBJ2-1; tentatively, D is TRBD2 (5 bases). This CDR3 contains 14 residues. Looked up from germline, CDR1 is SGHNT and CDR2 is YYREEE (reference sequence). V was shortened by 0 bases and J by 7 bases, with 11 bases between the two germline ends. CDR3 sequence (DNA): TGTGCCAGCAGCTTGGGGGGAGCTACTAATGAGCAGTTCTTC. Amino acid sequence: CASSLGGATNEQFF.

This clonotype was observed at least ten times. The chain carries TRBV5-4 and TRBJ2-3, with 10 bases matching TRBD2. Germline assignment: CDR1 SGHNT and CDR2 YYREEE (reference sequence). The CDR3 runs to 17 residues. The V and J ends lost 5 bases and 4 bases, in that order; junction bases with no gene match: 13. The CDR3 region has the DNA TGTGCCAGCAGATCGGAGTGGGGGACTAGCGAAGCAGATACGCAGTATTTT. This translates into CASRSEWGTSEADTQYF.

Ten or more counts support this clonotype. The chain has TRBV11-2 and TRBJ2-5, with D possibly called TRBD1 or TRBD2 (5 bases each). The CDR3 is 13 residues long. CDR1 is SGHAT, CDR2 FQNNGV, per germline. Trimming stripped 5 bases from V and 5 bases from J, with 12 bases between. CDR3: CASSPHGGETQYF. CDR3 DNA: TGTGCCAGCAGCCCCCATGGGGGTGAGACCCAGTACTTC.

As DNA, the CDR3 is TGCGCCAGCAGCTTAAGGGGGCGGGACACCCAGTACTTC. This gives the protein CASSLRGRDTQYF. The rearrangement links TRBV5-1 to TRBJ2-5; D possibly corresponds to TRBD1 (7 bases). The CDR3 is made up of 13 amino acids. Germline V gives CDR1 SGHRS, CDR2 YFSETQ. Trimming removed 2 bases at V and 8 bases at J, with 13 bases between.

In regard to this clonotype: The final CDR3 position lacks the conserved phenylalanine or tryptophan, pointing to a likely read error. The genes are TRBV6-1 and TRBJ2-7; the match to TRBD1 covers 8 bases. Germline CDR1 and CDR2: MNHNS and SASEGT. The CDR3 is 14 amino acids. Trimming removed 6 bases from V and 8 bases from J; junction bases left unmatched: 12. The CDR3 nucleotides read TGTGCCAGCAGCACCGGGACAGGTCGATCCAAGCAGTACTAC. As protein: CASSTGTGRSKQYY.

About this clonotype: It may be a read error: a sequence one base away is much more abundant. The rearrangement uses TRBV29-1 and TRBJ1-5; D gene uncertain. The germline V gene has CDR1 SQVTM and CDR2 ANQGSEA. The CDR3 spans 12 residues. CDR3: CGVGDPNQPQHF. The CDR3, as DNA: TGCGGCGTTGGGGATCCCAATCAGCCCCAGCATTTT.

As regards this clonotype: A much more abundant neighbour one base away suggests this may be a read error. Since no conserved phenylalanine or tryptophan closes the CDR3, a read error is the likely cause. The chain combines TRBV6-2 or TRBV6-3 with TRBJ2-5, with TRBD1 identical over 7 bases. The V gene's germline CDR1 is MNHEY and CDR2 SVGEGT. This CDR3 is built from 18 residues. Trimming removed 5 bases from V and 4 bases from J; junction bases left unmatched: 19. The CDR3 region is CASSERSGDRAIRETQYL. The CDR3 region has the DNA TGTGCCAGCAGTGAAAGGAGCGGAGACAGGGCCATAAGAGAGACCCAGTACTTA.

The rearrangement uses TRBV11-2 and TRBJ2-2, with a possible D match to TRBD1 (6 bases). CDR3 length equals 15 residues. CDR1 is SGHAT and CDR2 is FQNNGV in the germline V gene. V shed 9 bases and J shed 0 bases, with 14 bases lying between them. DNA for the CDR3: TGTGCCAGTAACTCGGGACATCCGAACACCGGGGAGCTGTTTTTT. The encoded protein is CASNSGHPNTGELFF.

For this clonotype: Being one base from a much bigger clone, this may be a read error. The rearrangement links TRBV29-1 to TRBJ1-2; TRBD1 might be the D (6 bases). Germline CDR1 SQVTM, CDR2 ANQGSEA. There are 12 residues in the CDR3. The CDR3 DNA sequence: TGCAACGTTGTAGGGGACACCGATGGCTACACCTTC. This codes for CNVVGDTDGYTF.

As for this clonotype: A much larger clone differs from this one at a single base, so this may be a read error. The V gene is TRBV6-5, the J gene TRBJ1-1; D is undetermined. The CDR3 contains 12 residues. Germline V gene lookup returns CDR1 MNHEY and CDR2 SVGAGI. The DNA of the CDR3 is TGTGCCAGCAGTTCCGAGAACACTGAAGTTTTCTTT. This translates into CASSSENTEVFF.

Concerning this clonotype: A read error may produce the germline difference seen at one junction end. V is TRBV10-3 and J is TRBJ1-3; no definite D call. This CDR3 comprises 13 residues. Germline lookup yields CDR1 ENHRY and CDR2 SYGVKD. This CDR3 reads CVIRPSSGNTIYF. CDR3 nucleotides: TGTGTCATCAGACCTTCCTCTGGAAACACCATATATTTT.

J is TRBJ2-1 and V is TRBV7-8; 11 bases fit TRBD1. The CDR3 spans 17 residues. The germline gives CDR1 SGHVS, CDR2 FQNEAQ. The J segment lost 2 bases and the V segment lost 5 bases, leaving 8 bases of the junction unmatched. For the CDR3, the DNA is TGTGCCAGCAGCCCGTACCCGGACAGGGGGCCCTACAATGAGCAGTTCTTC. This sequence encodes CASSPYPDRGPYNEQFF.

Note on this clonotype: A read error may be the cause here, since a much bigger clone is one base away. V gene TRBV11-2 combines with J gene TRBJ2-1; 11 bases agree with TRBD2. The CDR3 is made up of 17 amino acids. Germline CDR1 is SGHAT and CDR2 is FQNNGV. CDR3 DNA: TGTGCCAACAGCCCGTCTCCCACTAGCGGGAGTAACAATGAGCAGTTCTTC. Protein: CANSPSPTSGSNNEQFF.

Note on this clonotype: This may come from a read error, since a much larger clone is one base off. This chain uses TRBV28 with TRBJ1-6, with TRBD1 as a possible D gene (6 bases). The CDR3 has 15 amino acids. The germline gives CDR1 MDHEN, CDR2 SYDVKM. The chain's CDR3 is CASSFFPGDNLPLHF. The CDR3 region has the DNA TGTGCCAGCAGTTTTTTCCCAGGGGATAATTTACCCCTCCACTTT.

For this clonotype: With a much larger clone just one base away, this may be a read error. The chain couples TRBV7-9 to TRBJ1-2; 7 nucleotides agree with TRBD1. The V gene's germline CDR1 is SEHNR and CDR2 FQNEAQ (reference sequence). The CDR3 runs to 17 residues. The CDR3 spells CAGSSRPQGGRNYGYTF. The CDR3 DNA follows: TGTGCCGGCAGCTCCAGACCCCAGGGGGGGCGCAACTATGGCTACACCTTC. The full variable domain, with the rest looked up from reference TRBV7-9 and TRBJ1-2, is DTGVSQNPRHKITKRGQNVTFRCDPISEHNRLYWYRQTLGQGPEFLTYFQNEAQLEKSRLLSDRFSAERPKGSFSTLEIQRTEQGDSAMYLCAGSSRPQGGRNYGYTFGSGTRLTVV.

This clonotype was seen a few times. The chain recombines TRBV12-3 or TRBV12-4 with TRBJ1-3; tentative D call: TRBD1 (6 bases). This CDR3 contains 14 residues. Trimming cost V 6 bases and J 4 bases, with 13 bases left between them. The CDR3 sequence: CASSLSGAGNTIYF. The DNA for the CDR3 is TGTGCCAGCAGCCTCTCGGGGGCCGGAAACACCATATATTTT.

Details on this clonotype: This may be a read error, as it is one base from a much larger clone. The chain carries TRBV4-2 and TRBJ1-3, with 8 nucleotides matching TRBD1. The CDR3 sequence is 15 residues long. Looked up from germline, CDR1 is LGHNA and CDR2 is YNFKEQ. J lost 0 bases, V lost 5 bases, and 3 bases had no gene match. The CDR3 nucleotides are TGTGCCAGCAGCTACAGGGGGTCCTCTGGAAACACCATATATTTT. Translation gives CASSYRGSSGNTIYF.